This T cell receptor (beta chain) was documented in a study of control samples from healthy donors and cancer patients (dated by TCRdb to 2018 to 2021). Concerning this clone: The specificity of this receptor is unknown. Base quality data are lacking; no much larger clone is found one base away.

Library prep was done by the immunoSEQ multiplex PCR assay. TCRdb retrieved this table from immuneACCESS and kept in-frame rearrangements only. Not all clones are present; in checked studies, unresolved V genes account for under half, and no reason is known for the remainder. The sample table contains roughly 130,000 clones; only one count was recorded for 75% to 95% of them. The ten biggest clones cover less than 2.5% of the sample. The TCR comes from a man between 18 and 29 years old in good health. Sequenced sample: blood.

The CDR3 loop reads CASSPLLKGGSPYEQYF. Here is the DNA: TGCGCCAGCAGCCCCTTACTCAAGGGGGGGAGCCCCTACGAGCAGTACTTC. The chain is encoded by TRBV4-1 joined to TRBJ2-7, with TRBD2 perhaps the D gene, on 7 matching bases. From the cysteine through the phenylalanine, the CDR3 covers 17 amino acids. Only CDR3 DNA remains: 51 bases, in frame from the first base. The V and J ends are trimmed by 4 bases and 2 bases, leaving 21 bases between them. CDR1 is given as MGHRA and CDR2 as YSYEKL, both from the germline V gene.